This T cell receptor beta chain was recorded in a study of response to subunit inactivated influenza vaccine listed by TCRdb under 2018. With respect to the entire study: Deep quantitative profiling of the T cell receptor repertoire was used in the study to follow responses to a trivalent subunit inactivated influenza vaccine. Study-wide findings and limitations: According to the authors, only a limited number of new T cells may be recruited by each seasonal influenza vaccination.

The library was produced with RT-PCR. Sequenced using an Illumina HiSeq 2500. Using fastp trimming at Q25 and MiXCR clonotype assembly, TCRdb reanalyzed the public sequencing data and kept in-frame beta chains. Rows are combined by CDR3 protein, so each entry shows the most common genes and DNA. The table for this sample lists fewer than 750,000 distinct CDR3 sequences; 14% of them were counted only once. The ten largest clones take up more than 9.5% of the sample. As to this clonotype: Its binding antigen is unknown. Base qualities were left out, and no much larger clone turns up one base away.

Deletion took 0 bases off V and 1 base off J, with a span of 7 bases between the germline ends. The germline V gene encodes CDR1 LGHNA and CDR2 YNFKEQ. The CDR3 runs 15 residues from the cysteine to the phenylalanine. Here the CDR3 DNA is all that survives: 45 bases in frame from base 1. This TCR derives from a man between 45 and 60 years old who received an inactivated influenza vaccine. Donor details come from another sample of the same person, matched by shared clones. The rearrangement combines TRBV4-2 with TRBJ2-4; no confident D gene assignment can be made. Sequencing was performed on PBMCs from blood, taken 12 days after vaccination. The bases read TGTGCCAGCAGCCAAGATTCGACTGCCAAAAACATTCAGTACTTC. This is translated as CASSQDSTAKNIQYF.